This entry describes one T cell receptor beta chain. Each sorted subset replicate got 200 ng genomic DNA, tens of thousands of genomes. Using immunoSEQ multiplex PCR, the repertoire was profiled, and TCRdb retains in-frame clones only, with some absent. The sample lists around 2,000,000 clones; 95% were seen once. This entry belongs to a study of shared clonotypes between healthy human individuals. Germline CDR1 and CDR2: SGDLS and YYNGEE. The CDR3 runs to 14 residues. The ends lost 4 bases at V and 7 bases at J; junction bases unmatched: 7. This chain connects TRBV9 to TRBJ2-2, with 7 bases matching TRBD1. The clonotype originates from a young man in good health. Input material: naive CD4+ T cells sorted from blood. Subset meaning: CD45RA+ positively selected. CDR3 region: CASSSRQGNGELFF. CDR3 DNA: TGTGCCAGCAGCTCAAGACAGGGTAACGGGGAGCTGTTTTTT.